This record covers a single T cell receptor beta chain. Germline CDR1 is LNHDA and CDR2 is SQIVND (reference sequence). J lost 10 bases, V lost 3 bases, and 8 bases had no gene match. This CDR3 region has 16 residues. This sample is drawn from a study of blood T cell repertoires in COVID-19. Study context: Sample material is recorded as cDNA or gDNA derived from T cells, B-cell-depleted T cells, or PBMCs.

The table came from immunoSEQ multiplex PCR; TCRdb's copy has only in-frame clones and leaves some out. The table has roughly 150,000 clones, more than 80% seen once; the top ten hold less than 5.5%. Participants spanned ages roughly 18 to 90 years and resided in around 25 US areas. Each recovered donor of Cohort 3 presented with two negative PCRs, clearance, or symptom resolution. This TCR came from a man in his fifties who had recovered from COVID-19. This sequence joins TRBV19 and TRBJ1-6, with TRBD1 identical over 11 bases. The sample was PBMCs or T cells enriched from blood (not recorded which). CDR3 loop: CASSISGTGGRSPLHF. The CDR3 DNA sequence: TGTGCCAGTAGTATCTCCGGGACAGGGGGTCGATCACCCCTCCACTTT.